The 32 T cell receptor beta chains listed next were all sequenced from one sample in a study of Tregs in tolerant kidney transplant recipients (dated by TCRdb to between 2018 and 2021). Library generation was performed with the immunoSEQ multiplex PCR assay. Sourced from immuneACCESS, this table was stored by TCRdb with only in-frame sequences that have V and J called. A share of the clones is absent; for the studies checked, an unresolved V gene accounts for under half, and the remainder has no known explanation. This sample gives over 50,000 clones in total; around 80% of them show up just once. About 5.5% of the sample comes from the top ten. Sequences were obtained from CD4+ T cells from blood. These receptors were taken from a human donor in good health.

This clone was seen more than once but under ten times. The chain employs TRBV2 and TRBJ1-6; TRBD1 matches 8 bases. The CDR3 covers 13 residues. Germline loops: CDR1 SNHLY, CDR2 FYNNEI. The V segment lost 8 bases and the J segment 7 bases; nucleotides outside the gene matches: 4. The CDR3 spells CASGQGENSPLHF. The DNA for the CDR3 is TGTGCCAGCGGACAGGGCGAGAATTCACCCCTCCACTTT.

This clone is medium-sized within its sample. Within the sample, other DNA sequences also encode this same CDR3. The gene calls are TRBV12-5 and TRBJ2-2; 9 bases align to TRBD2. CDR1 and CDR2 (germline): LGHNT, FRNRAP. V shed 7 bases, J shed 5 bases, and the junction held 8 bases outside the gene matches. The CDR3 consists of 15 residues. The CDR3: CASAQWLAGTGELFF. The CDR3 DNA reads TGTGCTAGTGCCCAGTGGCTAGCGGGAACCGGGGAGCTGTTTTTT.

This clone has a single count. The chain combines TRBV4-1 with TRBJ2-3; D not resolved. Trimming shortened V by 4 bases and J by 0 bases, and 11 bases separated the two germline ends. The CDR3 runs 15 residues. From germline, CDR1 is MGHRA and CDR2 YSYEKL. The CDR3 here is CASSPKGTSTDTQYF. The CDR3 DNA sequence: TGCGCCAGCAGCCCGAAGGGTACCAGCACAGATACGCAGTATTTT.

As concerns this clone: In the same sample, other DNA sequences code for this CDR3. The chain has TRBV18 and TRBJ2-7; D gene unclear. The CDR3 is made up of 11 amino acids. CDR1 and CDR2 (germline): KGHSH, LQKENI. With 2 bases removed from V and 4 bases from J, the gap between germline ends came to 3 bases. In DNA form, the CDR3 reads TGTGCCAGCTCACCAGGTTACGAGCAGTACTTC. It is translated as CASSPGYEQYF.

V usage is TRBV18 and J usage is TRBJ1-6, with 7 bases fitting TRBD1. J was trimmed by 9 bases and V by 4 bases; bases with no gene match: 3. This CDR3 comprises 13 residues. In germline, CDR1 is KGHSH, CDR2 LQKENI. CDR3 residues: CASSQGAGSPLHF. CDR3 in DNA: TGTGCCAGCTCACAGGGGGCGGGTTCACCCCTCCACTTT.

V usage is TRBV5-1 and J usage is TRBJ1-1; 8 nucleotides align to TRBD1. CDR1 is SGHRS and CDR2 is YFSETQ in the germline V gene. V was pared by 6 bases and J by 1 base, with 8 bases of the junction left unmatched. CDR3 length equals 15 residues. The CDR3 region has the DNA TGCGCCAGCACCCAGGGGGCGAGGGGGAACACTGAAGCTTTCTTT. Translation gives CASTQGARGNTEAFF. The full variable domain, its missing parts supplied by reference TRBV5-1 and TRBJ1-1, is KAGVTQTPRYLIKTRGQQVTLSCSPISGHRSVSWYQQTPGQGLQFLFEYFSETQRNKGNFPGRFSGRQFSNSRSEMNVSTLELGDSALYLCASTQGARGNTEAFFGQGTRLTVV.

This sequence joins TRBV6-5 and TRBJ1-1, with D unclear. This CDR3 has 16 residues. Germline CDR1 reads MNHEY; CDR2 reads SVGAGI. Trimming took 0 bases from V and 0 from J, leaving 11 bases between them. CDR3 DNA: TGTGCCAGCAGTTACTCGCCCGGAAGCGTGAACACTGAAGCTTTCTTT. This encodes CASSYSPGSVNTEAFF.

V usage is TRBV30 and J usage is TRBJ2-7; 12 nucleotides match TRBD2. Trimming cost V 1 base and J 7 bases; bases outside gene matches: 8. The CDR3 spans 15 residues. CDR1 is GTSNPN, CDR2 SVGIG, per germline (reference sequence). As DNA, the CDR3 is TGTGCCTGGAGTGCCCGGACTAGCGGGATAAGGGAGCAGTACTTC. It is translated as CAWSARTSGIREQYF.

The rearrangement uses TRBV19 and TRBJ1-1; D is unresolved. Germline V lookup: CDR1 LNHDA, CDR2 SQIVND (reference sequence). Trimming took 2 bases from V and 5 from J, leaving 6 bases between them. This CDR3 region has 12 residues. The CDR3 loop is CASSIRDTEAFF. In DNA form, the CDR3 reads TGTGCCAGTAGTATAAGGGATACTGAAGCTTTCTTT. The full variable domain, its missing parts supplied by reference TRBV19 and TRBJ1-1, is DGGITQSPKYLFRKEGQNVTLSCEQNLNHDAMYWYRQDPGQGLRLIYYSQIVNDFQKGDIAEGYSVSREKKESFPLTVTSAQKNPTAFYLCASSIRDTEAFFGQGTRLTVV.

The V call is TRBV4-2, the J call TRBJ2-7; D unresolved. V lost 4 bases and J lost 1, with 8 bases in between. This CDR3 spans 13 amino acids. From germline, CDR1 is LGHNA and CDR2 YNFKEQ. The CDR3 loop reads CASSPRLSYEQYF. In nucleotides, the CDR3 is TGTGCCAGCAGCCCCCGGCTGTCCTACGAGCAGTACTTC.

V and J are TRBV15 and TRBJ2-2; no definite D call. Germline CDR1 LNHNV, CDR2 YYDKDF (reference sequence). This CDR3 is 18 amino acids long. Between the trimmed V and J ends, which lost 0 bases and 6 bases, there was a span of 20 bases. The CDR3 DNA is TGTGCCACCAGCAGAGATCGGGTAGCCTTTAATATTCCCGGGGAGCTGTTTTTT. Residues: CATSRDRVAFNIPGELFF.

The CDR3 is CASSVHFGGAHLTDTQYF. The CDR3 nucleotides are TGTGCCAGCAGCGTGCATTTCGGGGGGGCACATTTAACAGATACGCAGTATTTT. The J gene is TRBJ2-3, the V gene TRBV9; TRBD2 matches at 8 bases. Germline V gives CDR1 SGDLS, CDR2 YYNGEE. V dropped 2 bases and J dropped 3; count of bases not matched to a gene: 14. CDR3 length: 18 residues.

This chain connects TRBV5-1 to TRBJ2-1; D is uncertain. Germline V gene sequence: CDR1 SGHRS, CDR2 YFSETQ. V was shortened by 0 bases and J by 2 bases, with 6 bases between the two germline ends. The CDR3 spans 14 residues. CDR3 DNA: TGCGCCAGCAGCTTGGCCATGACCTACAATGAGCAGTTCTTC. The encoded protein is CASSLAMTYNEQFF.

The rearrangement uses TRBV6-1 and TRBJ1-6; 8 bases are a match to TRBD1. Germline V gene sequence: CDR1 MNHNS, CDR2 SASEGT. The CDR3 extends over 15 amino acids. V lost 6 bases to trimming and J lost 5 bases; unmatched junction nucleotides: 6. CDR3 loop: CASRYRGDDNSPLHF. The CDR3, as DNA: TGTGCCAGCAGGTACAGGGGGGACGATAATTCACCCCTCCACTTT.

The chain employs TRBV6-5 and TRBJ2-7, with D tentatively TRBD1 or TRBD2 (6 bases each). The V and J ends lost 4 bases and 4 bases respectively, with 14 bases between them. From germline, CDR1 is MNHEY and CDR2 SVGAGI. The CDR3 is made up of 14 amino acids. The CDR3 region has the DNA TGTGCCAGCAGTTTCATGGGGGGCCGGTACGAGCAGTACTTC. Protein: CASSFMGGRYEQYF.

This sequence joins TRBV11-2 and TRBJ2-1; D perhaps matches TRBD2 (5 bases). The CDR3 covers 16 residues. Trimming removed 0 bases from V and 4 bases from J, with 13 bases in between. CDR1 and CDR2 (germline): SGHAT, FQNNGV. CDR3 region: CASSLERASVYNEQFF. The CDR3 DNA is TGTGCCAGCAGCTTAGAGAGGGCGTCAGTATACAATGAGCAGTTCTTC.

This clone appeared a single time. CDR3 sequence: CASSFEGGFLEAFF. CDR3 bases: TGCGCCAGCAGTTTTGAGGGCGGGTTTCTTGAAGCTTTCTTT. The chain couples TRBV5-1 to TRBJ1-1; D remains unclear. The CDR3 has 14 residues. Looked up from germline, CDR1 is SGHRS and CDR2 is YFSETQ. V was clipped by 5 bases and J by 7 bases, with 18 bases between them.

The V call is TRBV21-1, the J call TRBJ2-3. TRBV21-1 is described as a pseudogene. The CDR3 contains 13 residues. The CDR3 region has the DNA TGTGCCAGCAGCAAATTGGGTACAGATACGCAGTATTTT. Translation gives CASSKLGTDTQYF.

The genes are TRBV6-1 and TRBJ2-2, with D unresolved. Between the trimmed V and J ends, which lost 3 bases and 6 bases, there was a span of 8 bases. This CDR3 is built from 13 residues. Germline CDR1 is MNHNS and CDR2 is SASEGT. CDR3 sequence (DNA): TGTGCCAGCAGTGAGTACCTCTCCGGGGAGCTGTTTTTT. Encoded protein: CASSEYLSGELFF.

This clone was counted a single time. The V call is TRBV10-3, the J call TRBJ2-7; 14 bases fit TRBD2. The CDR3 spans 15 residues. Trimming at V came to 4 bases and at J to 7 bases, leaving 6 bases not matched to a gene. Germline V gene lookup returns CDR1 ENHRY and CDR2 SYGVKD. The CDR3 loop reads CAISVTSGGAREQYF. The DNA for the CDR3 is TGTGCCATCAGTGTGACTAGCGGGGGGGCCAGGGAGCAGTACTTC.

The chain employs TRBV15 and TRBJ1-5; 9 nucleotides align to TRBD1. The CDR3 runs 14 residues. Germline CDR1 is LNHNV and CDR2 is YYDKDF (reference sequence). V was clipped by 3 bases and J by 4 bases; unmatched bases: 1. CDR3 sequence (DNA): TGTGCCACCAGCAGGGACAGGGGAAATCAGCCCCAGCATTTT. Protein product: CATSRDRGNQPQHF.

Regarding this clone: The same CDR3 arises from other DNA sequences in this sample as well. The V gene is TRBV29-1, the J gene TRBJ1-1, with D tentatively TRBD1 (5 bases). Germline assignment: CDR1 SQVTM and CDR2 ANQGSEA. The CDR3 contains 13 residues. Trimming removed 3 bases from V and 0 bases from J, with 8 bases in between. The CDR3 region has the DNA TGCAGCGTTGAGGGGCGGATGAACACTGAAGCTTTCTTT. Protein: CSVEGRMNTEAFF.

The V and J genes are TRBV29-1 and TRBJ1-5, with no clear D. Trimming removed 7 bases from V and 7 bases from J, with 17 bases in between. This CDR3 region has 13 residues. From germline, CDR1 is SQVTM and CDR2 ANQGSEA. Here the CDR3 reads CSGAAAMGQPQHF. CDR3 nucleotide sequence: TGCAGCGGTGCGGCCGCGATGGGGCAGCCCCAGCATTTT.

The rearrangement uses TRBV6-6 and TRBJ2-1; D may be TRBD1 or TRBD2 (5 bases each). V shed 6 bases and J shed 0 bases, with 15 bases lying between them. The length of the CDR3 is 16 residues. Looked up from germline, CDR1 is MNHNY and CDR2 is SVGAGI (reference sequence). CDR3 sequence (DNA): TGTGCCAGCAGATTCCGGGGACCACGCTCCTACAATGAGCAGTTCTTC. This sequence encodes CASRFRGPRSYNEQFF.

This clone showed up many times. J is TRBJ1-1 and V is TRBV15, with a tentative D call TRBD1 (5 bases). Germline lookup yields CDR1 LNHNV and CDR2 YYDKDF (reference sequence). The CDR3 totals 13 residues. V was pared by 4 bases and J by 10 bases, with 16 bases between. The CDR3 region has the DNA TGTGCCACCAGCACCGGCGGGGGTCGAGTAGCTTTCTTT. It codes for CATSTGGGRVAFF.

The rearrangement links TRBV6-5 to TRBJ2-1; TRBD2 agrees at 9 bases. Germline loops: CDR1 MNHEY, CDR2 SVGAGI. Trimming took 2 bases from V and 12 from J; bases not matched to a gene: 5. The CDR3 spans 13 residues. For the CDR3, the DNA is TGTGCCAGCAGTTACGGGACTAGCTACGGGCAGTTCTTC. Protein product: CASSYGTSYGQFF.

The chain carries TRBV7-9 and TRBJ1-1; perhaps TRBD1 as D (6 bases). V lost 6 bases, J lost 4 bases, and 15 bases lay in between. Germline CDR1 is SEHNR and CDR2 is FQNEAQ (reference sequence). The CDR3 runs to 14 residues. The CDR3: CASRPQGTSTEAFF. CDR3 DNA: TGTGCCAGCAGGCCACAGGGTACATCCACTGAAGCTTTCTTT.

The DNA for the CDR3 is TGTGCCAGCAGCTTGGGACTCGAAGCGGGGGGTGTTGCAGATACGCAGTATTTT. This encodes CASSLGLEAGGVADTQYF. The J gene is TRBJ2-3, the V gene TRBV7-9; 9 bases match TRBD2. V was pared by 3 bases and J by 4 bases, with 14 bases of the junction left unmatched. Germline V gene sequence: CDR1 SEHNR, CDR2 FQNEAQ (reference sequence). This CDR3 has 18 residues. Full variable domain (rest looked up from reference TRBV7-9 and TRBJ2-3): DTGVSQNPRHKITKRGQNVTFRCDPISEHNRLYWYRQTLGQGPEFLTYFQNEAQLEKSRLLSDRFSAERPKGSFSTLEIQRTEQGDSAMYLCASSLGLEAGGVADTQYFGPGTRLTVL.

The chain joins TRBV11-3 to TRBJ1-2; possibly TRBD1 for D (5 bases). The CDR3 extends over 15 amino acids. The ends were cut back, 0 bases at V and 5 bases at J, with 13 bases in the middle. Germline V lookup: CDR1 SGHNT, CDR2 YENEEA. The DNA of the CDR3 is TGTGCCAGCAGCTTAGATGGGCAAAGGGGTTATGGCTACACCTTC. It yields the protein CASSLDGQRGYGYTF.

CDR3 sequence: CSATGGAGTEAFF. The CDR3 DNA reads TGCAGCGCCACAGGGGGCGCGGGAACTGAAGCTTTCTTT. This chain connects TRBV29-1 to TRBJ1-1; 9 positions agree with TRBD1. The length of the CDR3 is 13 residues. Germline V lookup: CDR1 SQVTM, CDR2 ANQGSEA. Germline trimming cut 7 bases from V and 5 bases from J; bases unmatched to any gene: 8.

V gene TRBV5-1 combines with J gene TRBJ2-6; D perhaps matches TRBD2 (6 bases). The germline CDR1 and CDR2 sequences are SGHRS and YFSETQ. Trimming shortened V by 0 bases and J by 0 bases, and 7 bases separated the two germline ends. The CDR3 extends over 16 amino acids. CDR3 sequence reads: CASSLAGGSGANVLTF. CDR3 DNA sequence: TGCGCCAGCAGCTTGGCCGGGGGCTCTGGGGCCAACGTCCTGACTTTC.

In DNA, the CDR3 is TGTGCCTGGAGCCGCCTTGCGGGAGTGTCCTACAATGAGCAGTTCTTC. It specifies CAWSRLAGVSYNEQFF. This sequence joins TRBV30 and TRBJ2-1; the match to TRBD2 covers 7 bases. Germline V gene lookup returns CDR1 GTSNPN and CDR2 SVGIG (reference sequence). With 3 bases clipped from V and 1 base from J, the junction kept 9 bases outside the gene matches. This CDR3 is built from 16 residues.